This T cell receptor (beta chain) was identified during a study of blood T cell repertoires in COVID-19. The CDR3 extends over 16 amino acids. The ends lost 0 bases at V and 2 bases at J; junction bases unmatched: 7. Looked up from germline, CDR1 is SGHRS and CDR2 is YFSETQ. This clone was picked up a small number of times. TCRdb keeps only in-frame clones here, not all; method: immunoSEQ multiplex PCR. Found here are about 50,000 clones, roughly 80% of them singletons; the top ten hold 8.8%. The clonotype was recovered from a man in his fifties or sixties with acute or convalescent COVID-19. The source material was peripheral blood. The chain combines TRBV5-1 with TRBJ1-2; 7 bases map to TRBD1. The CDR3 region is CASSLGTGVGNYGYTF. The CDR3 DNA follows: TGCGCCAGCAGCTTGGGTACAGGGGTTGGGAACTATGGCTACACCTTC.